This record covers a single T cell receptor (beta chain). Antigen unknown. TCRdb called the 5' RACE reads again in MiXCR, with one record for every CDR3 protein. The sample contains about 360,000 distinct CDR3 sequences, around 15% of which appear only once. These data come from a study of T-cell memory formation after mild COVID-19. Study at large: Across donors, TCR clusters were largely donor specific. Study results and caveats: Mainly in CM and EM were contracting CD4+ clones; CD8+ were in EMRA. Pre-infection memory already had some responding clones, implying cross-reactive memory joined. Whereas later expanders leaned CD4+, clones contracting day 15 to 85 showed a balanced CD4/CD8 makeup.

The specimen was PBMCs or a T cell subset sorted from them (not recorded which). The sequence was collected from a man aged 18 to 30 who had mild COVID-19 (a few samples of this study predate the infection). Cell type and time point are not known.

CDR3 residues: CASGSSNQPQHF. The DNA of the CDR3 is TGTGCCAGCGGCTCCTCGAATCAGCCCCAGCATTTT. The chain carries TRBV6-5 and TRBJ1-5, with D uncertain. Germline loops: CDR1 MNHEY, CDR2 SVGAGI. CDR3 length equals 12 residues. V was clipped by 8 bases and J by 4 bases, with 9 bases between them.